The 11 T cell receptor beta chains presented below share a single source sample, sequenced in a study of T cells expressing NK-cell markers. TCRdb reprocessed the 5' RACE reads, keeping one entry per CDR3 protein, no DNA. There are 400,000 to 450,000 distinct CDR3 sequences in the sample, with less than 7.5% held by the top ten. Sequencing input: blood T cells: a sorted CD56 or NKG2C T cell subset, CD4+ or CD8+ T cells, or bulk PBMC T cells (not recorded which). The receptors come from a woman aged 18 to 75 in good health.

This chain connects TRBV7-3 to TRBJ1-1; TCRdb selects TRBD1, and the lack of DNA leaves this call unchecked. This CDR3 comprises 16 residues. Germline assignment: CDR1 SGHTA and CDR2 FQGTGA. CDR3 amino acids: CASSIAPGRLNTEAFF.

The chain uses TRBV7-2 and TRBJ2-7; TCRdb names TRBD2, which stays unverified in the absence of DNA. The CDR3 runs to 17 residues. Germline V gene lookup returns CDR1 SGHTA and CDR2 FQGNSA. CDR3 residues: CASSLVLGTSISYEQYF.

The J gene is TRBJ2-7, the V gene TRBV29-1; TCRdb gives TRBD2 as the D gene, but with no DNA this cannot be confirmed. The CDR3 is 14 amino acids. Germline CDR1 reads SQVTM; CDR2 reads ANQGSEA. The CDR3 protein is CSVEVVGPSYEQYF.

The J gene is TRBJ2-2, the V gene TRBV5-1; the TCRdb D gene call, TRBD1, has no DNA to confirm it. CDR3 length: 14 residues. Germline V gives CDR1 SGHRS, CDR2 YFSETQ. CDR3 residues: CASWSGAVGGELFF.

CDR3 protein: CASSLGLAVVEDTQYF. The chain carries TRBV12-3 or TRBV12-4 and TRBJ2-3; TCRdb reports TRBD2, a call that lacks DNA to check it against. This CDR3 spans 16 amino acids.

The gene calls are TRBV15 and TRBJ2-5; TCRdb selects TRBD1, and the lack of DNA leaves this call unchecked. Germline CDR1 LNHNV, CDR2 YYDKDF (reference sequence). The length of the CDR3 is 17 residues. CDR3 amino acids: CATSSPLEWGAQETQYF. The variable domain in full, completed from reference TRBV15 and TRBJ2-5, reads DAMVIQNPRYQVTQFGKPVTLSCSQTLNHNVMYWYQQKSSQAPKLLFHYYDKDFNNEADTPDNFQSRRPNTSFCFLDIRSPGLGDTAMYLCATSSPLEWGAQETQYFGPGTRLLVL.

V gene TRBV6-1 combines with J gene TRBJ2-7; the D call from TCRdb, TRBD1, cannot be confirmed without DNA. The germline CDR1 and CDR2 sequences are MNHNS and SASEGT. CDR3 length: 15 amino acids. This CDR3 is CASSTMTGGAYEQYF.

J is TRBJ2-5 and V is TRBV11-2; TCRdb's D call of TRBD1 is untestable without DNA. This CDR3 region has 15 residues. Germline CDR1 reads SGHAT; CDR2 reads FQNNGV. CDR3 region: CASSLDWGIQETQYF.

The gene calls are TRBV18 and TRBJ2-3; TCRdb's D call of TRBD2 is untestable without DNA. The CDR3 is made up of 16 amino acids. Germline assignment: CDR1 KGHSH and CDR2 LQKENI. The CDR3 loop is CASSTKAGGSTDTQYF.

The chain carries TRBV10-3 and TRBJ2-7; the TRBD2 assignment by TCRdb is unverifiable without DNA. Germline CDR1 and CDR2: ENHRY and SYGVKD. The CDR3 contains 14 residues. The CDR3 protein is CAIKAGGIIYEQYF.

The CDR3 loop reads CASSLAPVDTGELFF. This sequence joins TRBV7-6 and TRBJ2-2. The CDR3 covers 15 residues. Germline V gene data show CDR1 as SGHVS and CDR2 as FNYEAQ.